This T cell receptor beta chain was captured by sequencing in a study of T cell responses to AZD1222 COVID-19 vaccine (dated by TCRdb to 2020 to 2022). In the study overall: AZD1222 recipients given second doses at about 4 weeks or at about 12 weeks were pooled, since spike-specific TCR depth and breadth were not found to differ between the two schedules. TCR sequencing covered some 250 trial participants: 207 given two doses of AZD1222 and some 25 given two doses of MenACWY control vaccine. Trial participants were enrolled into age subgroups of 18-55, 56-69 and 70-plus years, which contained around 150, 29 and 61 TCR-sequenced participants, respectively.

The meaning of the sample's time point label: baseline before first vaccination. Vaccinee samples were obtained from the UK trials COV001 and COV002, which included a single-blind randomized controlled phase 2/3 trial of AZD1222 (ChAdOx1 nCoV-19) in healthy adults. Trial participant PBMC samples were collected at day 0 and day 28 after the second dose for TCRbeta chain sequencing. Details on this clone: Its antigen is unknown. No quality values exist for individual bases; no much larger clone is one base distant.

The CDR3 regions of human TCRbeta chains were analyzed by immunosequencing. On the study's bioinformatics: TCRs in the repertoires were matched against a reference library of SARS-CoV-2-specific TCRs that had been generated with the MIRA antigen-specificity platform. Breadth was defined as the fraction of unique TCRs that were SARS-CoV-2-associated. Depth was defined as the fraction of total T cells that were SARS-CoV-2-associated. Each spike-specific TCR was assigned to its reactive spike region and to a CD4 or CD8 class using the MIRA data. Log10-transformed breadth and depth values were compared by one-way ANOVA with Sidak's multiple comparisons tests. TCRdb provides this immuneACCESS table in a form limited to in-frame rearrangements. Some clones are lacking; in checked studies, under half of them reflect an unresolved V gene, and why the rest are absent is not known. For V, J and clone size, that table is used; D and trimming come from the DNA. Within this sample are tens of thousands of clones, with approximately 91% of them counted one time only. Together, the top ten hold 20% to 25% of the sample.

Relative to germline, V is 1 base shorter and J is 0 bases shorter, with 13 bases between their ends. As encoded in the germline V gene, CDR1 is SGHRS while CDR2 is YFSETQ. The CDR3 runs 17 residues from the cysteine to the phenylalanine. This entry keeps only the CDR3 DNA: 51 bases, framed from base 1. On the study overall, not on this receptor specifically: A significant rise in spike-specific TCR breadth and depth was observed after two AZD1222 doses relative to day 0 and relative to MenACWY recipients. Conclusions about previously exposed vaccinees are limited, since just five or six AZD1222 recipients were seropositive for SARS-CoV-2 at baseline. Participants were mostly white British and included more females than males, and it was suggested by the authors that clonal diversity may have been underestimated. The 56-69-year group was small, and its depth increase did not reach significance, likely because of low power. Because no day 14 peak-response samples were available, repertoires were characterized only after the peak T cell response. The whole spike protein was spanned by vaccine-associated CD4 TCRs, and dominant responses were seen in regions 160-218 and 743-854. Reportedly, close to half of the unique spike-specific TCRs recognized epitopes lying outside the regions that are mutated in the B.1.351 and B.1.1.7 variants.

The sequencing here drew on peripheral blood, taken on day 0 of AZD1222 vaccination. This sequence originates from an adult in good health. The chain links TRBV5-1 with TRBJ1-4; the D gene is perhaps TRBD1, from 5 matching bases. The DNA reads as follows: TGCGCCAGCAGCTTGACTGTCCAGGGAGCAACTAATGAAAAACTGTTTTTT. Its translation is CASSLTVQGATNEKLFF.